The clone carrying this T cell receptor beta chain occurred a few times. The antigen is not known. Investigators reverse transcribed all isolated RNA, so they sequenced expressed TCRB transcripts. Assay used: immunoSEQ multiplex PCR; TCRdb lists only in-frame clones, some missing. The sample consists of about 60,000 clones, around 63% of them appearing once. The sample comes from a study of beta chain features in type 1 diabetes. Study in general: Patient and healthy donor groups were alike in age, gender and cell yields. Points from the study as a whole: VDJ junctions from type 1 diabetes patients carried fewer insertions and larger deletions. In these data, an HLA type influence on TCRB rearrangement remained unresolved.

Using CD45RO/CCR7/CD25/CD127/CD95/CD27, CD4+ naive, central memory, regulatory and stem cell-like memory cells were sorted. Germline CDR1 and CDR2: SQVTM and ANQGSEA. The CDR3 consists of 11 residues. The receptor's source is a woman between 18 and 30 years old in good health. The chain joins TRBV29-1 to TRBJ1-1; D is unresolved. Material: Tregs from blood. Here the CDR3 reads CSGQLNTEAFF. The CDR3 bases are TGCAGTGGGCAGCTAAACACTGAAGCTTTCTTT.